The clone carrying this T cell receptor beta chain was seen a single time. The data stem from a study of T cell repertoires in ileal Crohn's disease. Time point noted: neoterminal ileum biopsy at postoperative endoscopy, about 6 months after surgery. Germline V gives CDR1 MNHNS, CDR2 SASEGT. Trimming took off 5 bases at V and 0 bases at J, with 13 bases between the two ends. The CDR3 runs to 15 residues. TCRdb's copy holds only in-frame clones and misses some; the assay was immunoSEQ multiplex PCR. The sample includes some 12,000 clones, approximately 80% of them seen just once. The sample consisted of ileal tissue. This sequence was found in an adult with Crohn's disease. The chain is built from TRBV6-1 and TRBJ1-1; no clear D. The CDR3 spells CASSTRRAMNTEAFF. CDR3 DNA sequence: TGTGCCAGCAGTACCCGGAGAGCCATGAACACTGAAGCTTTCTTT.